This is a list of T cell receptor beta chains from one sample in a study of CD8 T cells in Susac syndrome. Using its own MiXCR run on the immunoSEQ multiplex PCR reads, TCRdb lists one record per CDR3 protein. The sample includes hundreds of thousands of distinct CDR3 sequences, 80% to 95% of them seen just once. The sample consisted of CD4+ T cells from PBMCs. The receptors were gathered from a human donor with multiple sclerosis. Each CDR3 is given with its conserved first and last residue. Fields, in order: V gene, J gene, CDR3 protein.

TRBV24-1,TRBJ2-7,CATRPGQGAYEQYF
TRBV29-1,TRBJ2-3,CSVRDSAGPTDTQYF
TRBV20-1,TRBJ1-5,CSAAEGQPQHF
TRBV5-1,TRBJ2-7,CASSLGLARSYEQYF
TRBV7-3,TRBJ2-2,CASSFDTGGATGELFF
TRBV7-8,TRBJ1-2,CASSLGGVRGYGYTF
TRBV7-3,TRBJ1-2,CASSLTHNYGYTF
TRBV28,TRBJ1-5,CASSLRDKNQPQHF
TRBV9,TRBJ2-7,CASSVEAGTPEQYF
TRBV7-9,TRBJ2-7,CASSKTSGGVYEQYF
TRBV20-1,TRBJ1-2,CSARPTGRYTF
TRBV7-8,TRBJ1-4,CASSPAGGYNEKLFF
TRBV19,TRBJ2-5,CASSNPSLGSVTQYF
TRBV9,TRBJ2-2,CASSVGAGVGTGELFF
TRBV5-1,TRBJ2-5,CASNWNLAGGDETQYF
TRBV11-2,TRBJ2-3,CASSSLAGVVDTQYF
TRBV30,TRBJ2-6,CAWRSSGANVLTF
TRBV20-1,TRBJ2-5,CSARVVETQYF
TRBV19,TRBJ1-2,CASSIAGGTRGYTF
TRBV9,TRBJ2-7,CASSEGSSGTLYEQYF
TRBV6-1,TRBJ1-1,CASSVVNTEAFF
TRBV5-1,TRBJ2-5,CASAPTSGRTQETQYF
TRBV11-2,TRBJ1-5,CASSLDRVGQPQHF
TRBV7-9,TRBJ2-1,CASSLMAWARNYNEQFF
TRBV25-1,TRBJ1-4,CASSARAVNEKLFF
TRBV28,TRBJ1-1,CASEFASRPGTEAFF
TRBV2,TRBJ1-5,CASSAGTESNQPQHF
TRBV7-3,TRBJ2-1,CASSANRGSYNEQFF
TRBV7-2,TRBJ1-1,CASSLELGNTEAFF
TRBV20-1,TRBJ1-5,CSGGQGGSEGPQHF
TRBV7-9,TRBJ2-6,CASRPPLPSGANVLTF
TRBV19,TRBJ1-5,CASSMRIMSNQPQHF
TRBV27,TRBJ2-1,CATAPAALYNEQFF
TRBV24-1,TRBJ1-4,CATSDFPLRTNEKLFF